A single sample gave rise to the 25 T cell receptor beta chains below, sequenced in a study of T cell responses to AZD1222 COVID-19 vaccine (dated by TCRdb to the early 2020s). The sample's time point label, decoded: baseline before first vaccination. Library prep was done by the immunoSEQ multiplex PCR assay. TCRdb limited this immuneACCESS table to in-frame rearrangements with V and J called. A share of clones is missing; checked studies link under half to unresolved V genes, and the rest is unexplained. Across this sample there are about 140,000 clones, with about 88% seen only once. The ten largest clones add up to about 4.8% of the sample. This specimen was peripheral blood, taken on day 0 of AZD1222 vaccination. These receptors were obtained from an adult in good health.

The chain recombines TRBV7-8 with TRBJ1-1, with 8 positions matching TRBD1. With V trimmed by 3 bases and J by 4 bases, 4 bases remained unmatched. Per germline, CDR1 SGHVS and CDR2 FQNEAQ. The CDR3 covers 14 residues. The CDR3, as DNA: TGTGCCAGCAGCTTGGCCACAGGGGGCACTGAAGCTTTCTTT. Amino acids: CASSLATGGTEAFF.

The chain links TRBV19 to TRBJ2-7; D is perhaps TRBD2 (5 bases). The V end lost 2 bases, the J end lost 5 bases, and 16 bases lay between the germline ends. This CDR3 contains 15 residues. Germline V gene lookup returns CDR1 LNHDA and CDR2 SQIVND (reference sequence). CDR3 sequence: CASSIKGGRVHEQYF. The CDR3 DNA reads as TGTGCCAGTAGTATAAAGGGTGGGAGAGTCCACGAGCAGTACTTC.

Details on this clone: Germline and junction disagree at one end, which may indicate a read error. The V and J genes are TRBV7-7 and TRBJ2-1; possibly TRBD2 for D (6 bases). The CDR3 runs 15 residues. Per the germline V gene, CDR1 is SSHAT and CDR2 is FNYEAQ (reference sequence). The CDR3 reads CASSLAREPLDEQFF. The DNA of the CDR3 is TGTGCTAGCAGCTTAGCCCGGGAGCCCTTGGATGAGCAGTTCTTC.

The CDR3 region is CASSDRTGYGYTF. Written as DNA, the CDR3 is TGTGCCAGCAGCGACCGTACAGGTTATGGCTACACCTTC. V is TRBV6-5 and J is TRBJ1-2; perhaps TRBD1 as D (5 bases). V dropped 6 bases and J dropped 5 bases, with 13 bases sitting between them. This CDR3 region has 13 residues. Per germline, CDR1 MNHEY and CDR2 SVGAGI.

The chain is built from TRBV14 and TRBJ1-2, with a weak D call TRBD1 (6 bases). The CDR3 spans 15 residues. Germline values: CDR1 SGHDN, CDR2 FVKESK. V gave up 4 bases and J gave up 4 bases, with 16 bases separating them. The CDR3 bases are TGTGCCAGCAGCCCTCGCTACGGACAGATCTATGGCTACACCTTC. It codes for CASSPRYGQIYGYTF. Using reference TRBV14 and TRBJ1-2 for the parts outside the CDR3, the full variable domain is EAGVTQFPSHSVIEKGQTVTLRCDPISGHDNLYWYRRVMGKEIKFLLHFVKESKQDESGMPNNRFLAERTGGTYSTLKVQPAELEDSGVYFCASSPRYGQIYGYTFGSGTRLTVV.

A single count supports this clone. V and J are TRBV7-9 and TRBJ1-2; tentative D call: TRBD1 (6 bases). Germline CDR1 is SEHNR and CDR2 is FQNEAQ (reference sequence). V was pared by 6 bases and J by 4 bases, with 15 bases between. The CDR3 loop spans 14 amino acids. The DNA for the CDR3 is TGTGCCAGCAGTCGGGGGCCCGGGGGCTATGGCTACACCTTC. Protein sequence: CASSRGPGGYGYTF.

V is TRBV27 and J is TRBJ2-7, with D hard to call. The ends were cut back, 2 bases at V and 6 bases at J, with 17 bases in the middle. CDR1 is MNHEY and CDR2 is SMNVEV in the germline V gene (reference sequence). The CDR3 is 15 amino acids. The CDR3 is CASSLRARQVGEQYF. Written as DNA, the CDR3 is TGTGCCAGCAGTTTAAGGGCTAGGCAGGTAGGCGAGCAGTACTTC.

In DNA, the CDR3 is TGTGCCAGCAGCAAACCCCCGGCATTTCGGGGAATTGGAAACACCATATATTTT. It codes for CASSKPPAFRGIGNTIYF. This chain links TRBV21-1 with TRBJ1-3. TRBV21-1 is described as a pseudogene. The CDR3 length is 18 residues.

The genes are TRBV21-1 and TRBJ1-2; the D call of TRBD1 is as the table states it, not checked on the DNA. TRBV21-1 is labeled a pseudogene. The CDR3 extends over 15 amino acids. Here the CDR3 reads CASSKIRGSGYGYTF. CDR3 in DNA: TGTGCCAGCAGCAAAATAAGGGGCTCTGGGTATGGCTACACCTTC.

The J gene is TRBJ2-7, the V gene TRBV2; D is perhaps TRBD1 (6 bases). V lost 8 bases, J lost 0 bases, and 23 bases lay in between. Germline loops: CDR1 SNHLY, CDR2 FYNNEI. The CDR3 covers 17 residues. This CDR3 is CASGTSNRAFGSYEQYF. CDR3 nucleotide sequence: TGTGCCAGCGGAACGTCTAACAGGGCATTTGGCTCCTACGAGCAGTACTTC.

The chain links TRBV28 to TRBJ1-5, with TRBD1 matching 7 bases. Unmatched junction bases numbered 13, after V lost 8 bases and J lost 0 bases. The CDR3 is 17 residues long. Germline values: CDR1 MDHEN, CDR2 SYDVKM. The chain's CDR3 is CASQHLTGSYSNQPQHF. In DNA form, the CDR3 reads TGTGCCAGCCAGCATCTGACAGGGTCCTATAGCAATCAGCCCCAGCATTTT.

This chain connects TRBV6-2 or TRBV6-3 to TRBJ1-1, with D tentatively TRBD1 (6 bases). The CDR3 extends over 14 amino acids. Trimming took off 4 bases at V and 0 bases at J, with 9 bases between the two ends. Germline V gene sequence: CDR1 MNHEY, CDR2 SVGEGT. The CDR3 reads CASSSGTLNTEAFF. The CDR3 DNA reads TGTGCCAGCAGTTCCGGGACATTGAACACTGAAGCTTTCTTT.

The rearrangement links TRBV30 to TRBJ1-2; D is unresolved. Germline-derived CDR1 and CDR2 are GTSNPN and SVGIG (reference sequence). V lost 5 bases, J lost 3 bases, and 13 bases lay in between. The CDR3 runs to 13 residues. In DNA form, the CDR3 reads TGTGCCTGGGCAGGAGGGTTAGACTATGGCTACACCTTC. Its protein is CAWAGGLDYGYTF.

This chain's CDR3 is CASSCRREANYGYTF. CDR3 nucleotides: TGTGCCAGCAGCTGCCGACGGGAAGCTAACTATGGCTACACCTTC. The V gene is TRBV21-1, the J gene TRBJ1-2. TRBV21-1 is deemed a pseudogene. The CDR3 is made up of 15 amino acids.

V and J are TRBV7-2 and TRBJ2-4; D uncertain. Germline V gene lookup returns CDR1 SGHTA and CDR2 FQGNSA. V shed 4 bases and J shed 1 base, with 14 bases lying between them. CDR3 length equals 16 residues. The CDR3 is CASSYTWPRAKNIQYF. The CDR3 nucleotides are TGTGCCAGCAGCTATACCTGGCCGCGGGCCAAAAACATTCAGTACTTC.

The chain joins TRBV6-5 to TRBJ1-2; perhaps TRBD1 as D (5 bases). Trimming removed 6 bases from V and 6 bases from J, with 20 bases in between. In germline, CDR1 is MNHEY, CDR2 SVGAGI. This CDR3 has 15 residues. The DNA of the CDR3 is TGTGCCAGCAGACCCGATTGGGGGTGGGTTGATGGCTACACCTTC. Translating gives CASRPDWGWVDGYTF.

This clone was detected a few times. The chain couples TRBV19 to TRBJ2-7; TRBD1 might be the D (6 bases). V was clipped by 9 bases and J by 7 bases, with 19 bases between them. The CDR3 runs to 13 residues. Germline CDR1 and CDR2: LNHDA and SQIVND (reference sequence). The CDR3 sequence is CASTPTGTAEQYF. The CDR3 bases are TGTGCCAGCACCCCTACAGGGACCGCGGAGCAGTACTTC.

This chain uses TRBV4-1 with TRBJ1-5; 12 bases match TRBD1. CDR3 length: 18 residues. The junction had 8 bases not matched to a gene; V was cut back by 1 base and J by 4 bases. Germline V gene data show CDR1 as MGHRA and CDR2 as YSYEKL. CDR3: CASSQGGQGAIRNQPQHF. In DNA, the CDR3 is TGCGCCAGCAGCCAAGGGGGACAGGGGGCCATTAGGAATCAGCCCCAGCATTTT.

CDR3 DNA: TGTGCCAGCAGCCAAACGGGAGGTAACTATGGCTACACCTTC. Its protein is CASSQTGGNYGYTF. The chain links TRBV3-1 (or the pseudogene TRBV3-2) to TRBJ1-2; D gene unclear. CDR3 size: 14 residues. Germline V gene lookup returns CDR1 LGHDT and CDR2 YNNKEL (reference sequence). V gave up 2 bases and J gave up 1 base, with 8 bases separating them.

The chain has TRBV7-9 and TRBJ1-2; TRBD1 might be the D (5 bases). CDR1 SEHNR and CDR2 FQNEAQ come from the germline V gene (reference sequence). The germline V and J ends were trimmed by 4 bases and 4 bases, with 10 bases remaining between them. The length of the CDR3 is 13 residues. Here the CDR3 reads CASSYTGVYGYTF. The DNA of the CDR3 is TGTGCCAGCAGCTACACAGGCGTCTATGGCTACACCTTC. The full variable domain, rest sourced from reference TRBV7-9 and TRBJ1-2, is DTGVSQNPRHKITKRGQNVTFRCDPISEHNRLYWYRQTLGQGPEFLTYFQNEAQLEKSRLLSDRFSAERPKGSFSTLEIQRTEQGDSAMYLCASSYTGVYGYTFGSGTRLTVV.

The chain is built from TRBV12-3 or TRBV12-4 and TRBJ1-2, with no clear D. With 8 bases removed from V and 0 bases from J, the gap between germline ends came to 10 bases. CDR3 length: 13 amino acids. CDR3 DNA sequence: TGTGCCAGCGCGGTCTCCCCTAACTATGGCTACACCTTC. Translation: CASAVSPNYGYTF.

The V and J genes are TRBV15 and TRBJ1-2; no clear D. Germline-derived CDR1 and CDR2 are LNHNV and YYDKDF (reference sequence). This CDR3 comprises 15 residues. V was trimmed by 0 bases and J by 4 bases, leaving 12 bases between them. The CDR3 nucleotides are TGTGCCACCAGCAGAGAGAGCTCGGCAAGCTATGGCTACACCTTC. Translated, it gives CATSRESSASYGYTF.

V usage is TRBV6-5 and J usage is TRBJ2-1, with 12 nucleotides matching TRBD2. With V trimmed by 8 bases and J by 8 bases, 10 bases remained unmatched. CDR3 length: 15 residues. Germline V gives CDR1 MNHEY, CDR2 SVGAGI. Written as DNA, the CDR3 is TGTGCCAGCGGTAAGACTAGCGGGGGCCCCGATGAGCAGTTCTTC. This encodes CASGKTSGGPDEQFF.

V and J are TRBV18 and TRBJ2-1; 7 bases match TRBD2. Trimming took 5 bases from V and 0 from J; bases not matched to a gene: 4. The CDR3 runs 15 residues. Per germline, CDR1 KGHSH and CDR2 LQKENI. CDR3: CASSGQRGSYNEQFF. The CDR3 DNA reads as TGTGCCAGCTCAGGCCAGCGGGGCTCCTACAATGAGCAGTTCTTC.

The V gene is TRBV4-1, the J gene TRBJ1-6, with 9 bases that match TRBD1. The germline CDR1 and CDR2 sequences are MGHRA and YSYEKL. The CDR3 sequence is 15 residues long. V lost 6 bases, J lost 7 bases, and 7 bases stayed unmatched. This CDR3 reads CASRRPGQGNSPLHF. CDR3 in DNA: TGCGCCAGCAGGCGGCCCGGACAGGGGAATTCACCCCTCCACTTT.